The subject of this entry is one TCR beta chain. No antigen is known for it. Base qualities are not provided; no much larger clone lies one nucleotide away. This sample was taken from a study of shared clonotypes between healthy human individuals (dated by TCRdb to 2018 to 2020). Background on the whole study: The cohort comprised a couple of women and a few men aged 18 to 49 years. To estimate repertoire size and how much clonotypes are shared between individuals, the study performed deep sequencing of blood TCR repertoires from roughly five healthy adults. Per donor, leukapheresis produced somewhere between about 0.9 and 10 billion PBMCs. Different laboratories and diverse techniques were used to prepare libraries and sequence TCR repertoires, to increase sequencing depth and limit assay-specific biases. Study-wide findings and limitations: Sampling was limited to blood, and TCR repertoires in tissue likely differ from TCR repertoires in blood. Pairwise subsampling led to the expectation that sequencing depth would affect the degree of clonotype sharing among donors. Because the study included a small number of donors, the genetic and exposure-history diversity represented was limited.

CDR1 is given as SNHLY and CDR2 as FYNNEI, both from the germline V gene. The CDR3, from cysteine to phenylalanine, totals 13 residues. Only the CDR3 part of the read is kept: 39 bases, read in frame from the first base. Trimmed from V: 7 bases; trimmed from J: 9 bases; junction bases lacking a gene match: 7. Donors were healthy HIV-negative adults with no recently reported acute infections or vaccinations. Every donor was a Caucasian adult living in Nashville, Tennessee, USA. For unsorted samples, tens of millions of PBMCs were counted, and genomic DNA was extracted using the QIAamp DNA Blood Mini kit. After blood collection by leukapheresis, PBMCs were isolated using Ficoll-Histopaque density gradient centrifugation and then cryopreserved in the vapor phase of liquid nitrogen. TCR CDR3 regions were amplified from genomic DNA by multiplex PCR using the deep immunoSEQ assay. Extracted genomic DNA from each cell subset was distributed evenly across all wells of several immunoSEQ 96-well plates, and each plate was treated as a replicate. Each replicate PCR for unsorted PBMC received roughly 300 ng genomic DNA, equal to approximately 30,000 T cell genomes. Unsorted PBMC genomic DNA was sequenced across ten immunoSEQ deep assay plates. Purified libraries were quantified with a Qubit 3.0 fluorometer, sized on a Bioanalyzer 2100, and re-quantified with the KAPA Library Quantification kit. Each immunoSEQ 96-well plate was sequenced on its own single-read 150-cycle Illumina NextSeq 550 flow cell. In the authors' own workflow: Because the immunoSEQ output held only junctional sequences and lacked quality scores, the filtering could not match the filtering applied to full-length reads. Sequences were annotated with PyIR, a Python wrapper for IgBLAST v1.9, using IMGT germline references to assign V/J genes and CDR3. Reads with weak V/J assignments (E-value above 1e-6), missing CDR3, stop codons, out-of-frame junctions, or ambiguous translated residues were removed. V3J clonotypes were defined as sequences sharing an identical inferred V gene, J gene, and CDR3 amino acid sequence. The percentage overlap between two repertoires was calculated by dividing the number of shared unique clonotypes by the size of the smaller repertoire. Three approaches were used to assess repertoire richness: RTK rarefaction, the Chao1 estimator, and Recon v2.1 estimates of unobserved clonotypes. In TCRdb, the immuneACCESS table is reduced to in-frame sequences with V and J assigned. These tables do not hold every clone; where another copy was compared, an unresolved V gene accounts for under half, and the others remain unexplained. V, J and clone size reflect that table, while D and trimming were determined from the DNA. In all, the sample holds about 500,000 clones, and 75% to 80% of those were seen once. 12% of the sample is taken by the ten largest.

The chain employs TRBV2 and TRBJ2-1; 9 nucleotides in the junction match TRBD1. The receptor was isolated from a woman aged 40 to 49 in good health. Some clones in this sample may be carry-over from other donors' samples. Sample: PBMCs. The sequenced DNA is TGTGCCAGCACAGCGGACAGGGGTCGTGAGCAGTTCTTC. Its translation is CASTADRGREQFF.